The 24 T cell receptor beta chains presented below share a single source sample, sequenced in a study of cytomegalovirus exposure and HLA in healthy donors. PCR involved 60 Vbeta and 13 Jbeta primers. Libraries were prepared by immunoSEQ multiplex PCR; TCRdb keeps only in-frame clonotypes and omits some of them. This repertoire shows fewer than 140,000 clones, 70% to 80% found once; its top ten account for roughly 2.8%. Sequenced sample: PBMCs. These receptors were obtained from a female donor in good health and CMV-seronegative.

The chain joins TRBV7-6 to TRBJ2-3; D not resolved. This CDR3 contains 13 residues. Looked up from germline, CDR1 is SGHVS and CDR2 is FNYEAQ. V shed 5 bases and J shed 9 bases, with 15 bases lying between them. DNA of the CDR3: TGTGCCAGCAGCCCAACCGCAGTACCCACGCAGTATTTT. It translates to CASSPTAVPTQYF. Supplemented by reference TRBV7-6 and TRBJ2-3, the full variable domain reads GAGVSQSPRYKVTKRGQDVALRCDPISGHVSLYWYRQALGQGPEFLTYFNYEAQQDKSGLPNDRFSAERPEGSISTLTIQRTEQRDSAMYRCASSPTAVPTQYFGPGTRLTVL.

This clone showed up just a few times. Written as DNA, the CDR3 is TGTGCCAGCAGGGGCATGGTGGTGGCCAAAGAGACCCAGTACTTC. It specifies CASRGMVVAKETQYF. The chain has TRBV27 and TRBJ2-5; D is unclear. Per the germline V gene, CDR1 is MNHEY and CDR2 is SMNVEV (reference sequence). The CDR3 is made up of 15 amino acids. V was trimmed by 6 bases and J by 3 bases, leaving 17 bases between them.

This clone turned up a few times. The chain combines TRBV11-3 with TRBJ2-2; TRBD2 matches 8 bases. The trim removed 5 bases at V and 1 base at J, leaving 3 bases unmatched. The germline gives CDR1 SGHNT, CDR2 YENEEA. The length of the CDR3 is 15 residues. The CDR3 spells CASSISGVNTGELFF. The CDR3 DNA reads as TGTGCCAGCAGCATTAGCGGGGTGAACACCGGGGAGCTGTTTTTT.

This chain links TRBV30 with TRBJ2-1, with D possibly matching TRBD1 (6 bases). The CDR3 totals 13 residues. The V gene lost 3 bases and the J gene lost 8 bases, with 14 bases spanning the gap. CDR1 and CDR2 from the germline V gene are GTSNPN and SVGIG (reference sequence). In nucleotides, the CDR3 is TGTGCCTGGAGCTTAAACAGGGCGGATGAGCAGTTCTTC. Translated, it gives CAWSLNRADEQFF.

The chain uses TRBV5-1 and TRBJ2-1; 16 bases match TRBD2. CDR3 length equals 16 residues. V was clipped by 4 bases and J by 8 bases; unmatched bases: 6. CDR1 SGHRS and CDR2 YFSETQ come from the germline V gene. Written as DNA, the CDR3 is TGCGCCAGCAGCGGGGGACTAGCGGGAGGGGGCGATGAGCAGTTCTTC. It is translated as CASSGGLAGGGDEQFF.

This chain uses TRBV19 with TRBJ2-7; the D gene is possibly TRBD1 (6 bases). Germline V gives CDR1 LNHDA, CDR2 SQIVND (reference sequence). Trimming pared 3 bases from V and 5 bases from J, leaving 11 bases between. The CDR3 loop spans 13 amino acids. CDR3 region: CASSIDRSDEQYF. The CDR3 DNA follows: TGTGCCAGTAGTATTGACAGGAGCGACGAGCAGTACTTC.

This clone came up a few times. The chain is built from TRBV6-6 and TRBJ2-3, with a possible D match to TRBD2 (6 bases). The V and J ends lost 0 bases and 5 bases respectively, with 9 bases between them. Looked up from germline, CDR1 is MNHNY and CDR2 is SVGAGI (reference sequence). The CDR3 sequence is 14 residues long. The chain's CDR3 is CASSYSYGGDTQYF. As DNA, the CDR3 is TGTGCCAGCAGTTACTCGTACGGGGGAGATACGCAGTATTTT.

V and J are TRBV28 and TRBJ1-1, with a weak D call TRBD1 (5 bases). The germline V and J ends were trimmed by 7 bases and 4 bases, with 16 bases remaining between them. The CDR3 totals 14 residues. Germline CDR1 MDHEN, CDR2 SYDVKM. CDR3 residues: CASIPQGGITEAFF. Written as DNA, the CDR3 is TGTGCCAGCATACCGCAGGGTGGGATCACTGAAGCTTTCTTT.

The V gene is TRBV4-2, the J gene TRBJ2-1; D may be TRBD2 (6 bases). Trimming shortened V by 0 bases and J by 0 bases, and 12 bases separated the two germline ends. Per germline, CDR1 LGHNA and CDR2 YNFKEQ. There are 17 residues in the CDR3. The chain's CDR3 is CASSQDRGGTSYNEQFF. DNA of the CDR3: TGTGCCAGCAGCCAAGATCGTGGCGGGACCTCCTACAATGAGCAGTTCTTC.

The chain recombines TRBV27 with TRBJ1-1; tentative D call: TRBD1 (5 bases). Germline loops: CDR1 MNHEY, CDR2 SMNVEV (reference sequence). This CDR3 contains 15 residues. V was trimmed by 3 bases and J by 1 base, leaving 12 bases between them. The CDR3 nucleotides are TGTGCCAGCAGTTTCGAGCAGGGTGAGAACACTGAAGCTTTCTTT. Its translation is CASSFEQGENTEAFF.

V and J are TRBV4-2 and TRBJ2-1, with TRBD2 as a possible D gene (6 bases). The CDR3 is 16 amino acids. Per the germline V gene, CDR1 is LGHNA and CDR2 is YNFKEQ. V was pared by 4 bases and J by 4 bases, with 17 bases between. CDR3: CASSLQGGLQYNEQFF. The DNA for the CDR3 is TGTGCCAGCAGCCTTCAGGGAGGACTACAATACAATGAGCAGTTCTTC.

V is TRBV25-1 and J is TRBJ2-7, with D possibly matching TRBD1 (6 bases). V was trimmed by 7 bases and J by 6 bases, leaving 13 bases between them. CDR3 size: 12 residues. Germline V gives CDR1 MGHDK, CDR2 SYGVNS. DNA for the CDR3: TGTGCCAGCACCCCGACAGGTACCGAGCAGTACTTC. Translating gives CASTPTGTEQYF.

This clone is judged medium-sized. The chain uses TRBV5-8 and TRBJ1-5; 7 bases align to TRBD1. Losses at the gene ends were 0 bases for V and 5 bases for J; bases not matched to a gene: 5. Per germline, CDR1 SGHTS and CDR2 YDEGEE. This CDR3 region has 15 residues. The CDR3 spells CASSLEGDSYQPQHF. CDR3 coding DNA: TGTGCCAGCAGCTTGGAGGGGGACAGTTATCAGCCCCAGCATTTT.

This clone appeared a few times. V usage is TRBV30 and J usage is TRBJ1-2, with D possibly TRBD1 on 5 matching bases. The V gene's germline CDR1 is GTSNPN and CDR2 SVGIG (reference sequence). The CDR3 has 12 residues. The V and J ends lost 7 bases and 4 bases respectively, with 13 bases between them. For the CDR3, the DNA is TGTGCCTATTCGACAGACGGCTATGGCTACACCTTC. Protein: CAYSTDGYGYTF.

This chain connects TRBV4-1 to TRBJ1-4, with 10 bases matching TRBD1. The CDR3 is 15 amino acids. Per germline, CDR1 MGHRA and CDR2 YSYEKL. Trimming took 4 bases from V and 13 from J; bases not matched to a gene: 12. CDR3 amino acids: CASSPGQGSMKRLFF. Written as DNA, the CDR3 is TGCGCCAGCAGCCCGGGACAGGGGTCGATGAAAAGACTGTTTTTT.

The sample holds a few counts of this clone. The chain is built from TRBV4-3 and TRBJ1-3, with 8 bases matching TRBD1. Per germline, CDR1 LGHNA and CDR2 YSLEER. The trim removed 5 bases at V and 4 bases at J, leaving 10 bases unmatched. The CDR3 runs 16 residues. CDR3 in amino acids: CASSTDRGGYGNTIYF. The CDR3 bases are TGCGCCAGCAGCACCGACAGGGGAGGTTACGGAAACACCATATATTTT.

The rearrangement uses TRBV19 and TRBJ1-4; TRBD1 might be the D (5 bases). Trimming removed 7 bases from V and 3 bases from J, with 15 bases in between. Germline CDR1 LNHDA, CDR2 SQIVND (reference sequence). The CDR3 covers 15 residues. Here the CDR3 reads CASKDRKGPNEKLFF. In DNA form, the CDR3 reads TGTGCCAGTAAAGACAGAAAGGGCCCTAATGAAAAACTGTTTTTT.

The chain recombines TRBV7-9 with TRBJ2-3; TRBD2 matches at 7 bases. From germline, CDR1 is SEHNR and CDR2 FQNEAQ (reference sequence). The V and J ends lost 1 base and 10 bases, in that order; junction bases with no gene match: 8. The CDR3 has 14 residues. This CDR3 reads CASSLDLGEGAQYF. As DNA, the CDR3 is TGTGCCAGCAGCTTAGACTTGGGGGAGGGAGCGCAGTATTTT.

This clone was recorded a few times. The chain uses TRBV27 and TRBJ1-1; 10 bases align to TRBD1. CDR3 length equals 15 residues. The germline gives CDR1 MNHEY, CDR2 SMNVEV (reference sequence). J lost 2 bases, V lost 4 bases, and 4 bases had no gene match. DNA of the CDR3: TGTGCCAGCAGTTCATGGACAGGGGGAAACACTGAAGCTTTCTTT. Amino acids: CASSSWTGGNTEAFF.

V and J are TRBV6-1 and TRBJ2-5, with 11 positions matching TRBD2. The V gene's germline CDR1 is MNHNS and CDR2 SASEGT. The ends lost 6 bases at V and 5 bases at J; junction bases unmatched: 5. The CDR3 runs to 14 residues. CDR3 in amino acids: CASRTSGSLETQYF. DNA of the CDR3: TGTGCCAGCAGAACTAGCGGGAGTCTGGAGACCCAGTACTTC.

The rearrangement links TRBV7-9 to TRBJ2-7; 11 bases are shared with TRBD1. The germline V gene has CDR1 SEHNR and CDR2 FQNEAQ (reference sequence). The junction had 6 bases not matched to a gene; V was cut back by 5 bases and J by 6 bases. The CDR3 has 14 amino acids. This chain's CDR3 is CASSPGTGGSEQYF. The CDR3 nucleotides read TGTGCCAGCAGCCCCGGGACAGGGGGTAGCGAGCAGTACTTC.

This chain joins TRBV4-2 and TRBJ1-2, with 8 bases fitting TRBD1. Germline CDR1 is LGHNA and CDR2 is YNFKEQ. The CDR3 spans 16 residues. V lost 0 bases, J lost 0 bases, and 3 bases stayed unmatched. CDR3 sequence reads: CASSQDLTGANYGYTF. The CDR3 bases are TGTGCCAGCAGCCAAGATCTGACAGGGGCTAACTATGGCTACACCTTC.

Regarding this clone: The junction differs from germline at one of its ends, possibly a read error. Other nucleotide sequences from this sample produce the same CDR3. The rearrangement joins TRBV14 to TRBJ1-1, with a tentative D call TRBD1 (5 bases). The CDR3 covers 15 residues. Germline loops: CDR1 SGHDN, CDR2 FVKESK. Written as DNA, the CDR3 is TGTGCCAGCAGCCAAGTCGGACACTTGAACACTGAAGCCTTCTTT. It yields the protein CASSQVGHLNTEAFF.

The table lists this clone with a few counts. For the CDR3, the DNA is TGCGCCAGCAGTGAGCAGGGGTCTTCCTACAATGAGCAGTTCTTC. Translated, it gives CASSEQGSSYNEQFF. The chain uses TRBV10-1 and TRBJ2-1; possible D gene TRBD1, 6 bases. V shed 2 bases and J shed 1 base, with 9 bases lying between them. From germline, CDR1 is WNHNN and CDR2 SYGVQD (reference sequence). This CDR3 is built from 15 residues.